One sample yielded the 19 T cell receptor beta chains listed below, sequenced in a study of CD8 T cells in ankylosing spondylitis. TCRdb passed the 5' RACE reads through MiXCR, listing each CDR3 protein once. The sample includes 240,000 or so distinct CDR3 sequences, roughly 8.6% of them seen just once. The sample was blood, either unsorted or a sorted T cell fraction (not recorded which). These receptors all stem from a male donor with ankylosing spondylitis or in good health (not recorded which).

This clonotype was picked up many times. The rearrangement joins TRBV20-1 to TRBJ1-2, with 7 bases identical to TRBD1. Unmatched junction bases numbered 11, after V lost 5 bases and J lost 2 bases. Germline CDR1 DFQATT, CDR2 SNEGSKA (reference sequence). The CDR3 is made up of 15 amino acids. The CDR3 nucleotides read TGCAGTGCTCTTCCTAGTGGACAGGCGAACTATGGCTACACCTTC. Its translation: CSALPSGQANYGYTF.

This clonotype showed up just a few times. V usage is TRBV7-2 and J usage is TRBJ2-1; weak D call: TRBD1 (5 bases). V dropped 2 bases and J dropped 5 bases, with 10 bases sitting between them. The CDR3 totals 14 residues. The germline V gene has CDR1 SGHTA and CDR2 FQGNSA. The CDR3 region has the DNA TGTGCCAGCAGCTTACCAGGGTTTGACAATGAGCAGTTCTTC. Translated, it gives CASSLPGFDNEQFF.

This clonotype was recorded many times. DNA of the CDR3: TGTGCCAGCAGTGGAACGACAGGGTACACTGAAGCTTTCTTT. This sequence encodes CASSGTTGYTEAFF. The chain recombines TRBV6-1 with TRBJ1-1, with 7 nucleotides matching TRBD1. This CDR3 spans 14 amino acids. V shed 4 bases and J 3 bases; nucleotides not matched to a gene: 5. CDR1 and CDR2 from the germline V gene are MNHNS and SASEGT.

This clonotype showed up many times. V is TRBV5-1 and J is TRBJ2-2, with a weak D call TRBD1 (7 bases). Per germline, CDR1 SGHRS and CDR2 YFSETQ. The CDR3 totals 14 residues. Trimming pared 4 bases from V and 9 bases from J, leaving 16 bases between. CDR3 in amino acids: CASSAGQLSRELFF. CDR3 bases: TGCGCCAGCAGCGCGGGACAGCTCTCCCGGGAGCTGTTTTTT.

This clonotype showed up many times. V is TRBV7-9 and J is TRBJ2-1, with TRBD2 matching over 10 bases. Germline CDR1 SEHNR, CDR2 FQNEAQ (reference sequence). The V gene end was trimmed by 5 bases and the J gene end by 8 bases; junction bases not matched to a gene: 9. The CDR3 is 15 amino acids. The chain's CDR3 is CASSPRTSGGDEQFF. The CDR3 coding sequence is TGTGCCAGCAGCCCGCGGACTAGCGGAGGGGATGAGCAGTTCTTC.

The table lists this clonotype with many counts. The J gene is TRBJ1-2, the V gene TRBV25-1; D perhaps matches TRBD1 (6 bases). Trimming cost V 5 bases and J 4 bases, with 14 bases left between them. The CDR3 consists of 14 residues. Looked up from germline, CDR1 is MGHDK and CDR2 is SYGVNS. CDR3 coding DNA: TGTGCCAGCAGTCTTCAAGGGGGGGGCTATGGCTACACCTTC. Translating it yields CASSLQGGGYGYTF.

This chain links TRBV18 with TRBJ1-2, with 7 bases matching TRBD1. Trimming cost V 2 bases and J 7 bases; bases outside gene matches: 7. Germline values: CDR1 KGHSH, CDR2 LQKENI. The CDR3 is 14 residues long. The CDR3, as DNA: TGTGCCAGCTCACCAAGTGGAGGGGGCGGTGGCTACACCTTC. This encodes CASSPSGGGGGYTF.

This clonotype was detected only a few times. The V gene is TRBV5-5, the J gene TRBJ1-2; 8 nucleotides match TRBD1. The CDR3 has 15 amino acids. Looked up from germline, CDR1 is SGHKS and CDR2 is YYEKEE (reference sequence). J was trimmed by 5 bases and V by 1 base; bases with no gene match: 7. As DNA, the CDR3 is TGTGCCAGCAGCTTGCCGGGACAGGAGGAATATGGCTACACCTTC. Encoded protein: CASSLPGQEEYGYTF.

This clonotype was seen at least ten times. This chain links TRBV12-3 or TRBV12-4 with TRBJ2-1; D tentatively fits TRBD1 or TRBD2 (5 bases each). V was cut by 7 bases and J by 1 base, with 14 bases left in between. This CDR3 has 15 amino acids. The CDR3 bases are TGTGCCAGCACCCCCCGGGGCAGATCCTACAATGAGCAGTTCTTC. It specifies CASTPRGRSYNEQFF.

This clonotype was seen repeatedly, ten times or more. The chain combines TRBV5-1 with TRBJ2-3; perhaps D is TRBD1 or TRBD2 (5 bases each). CDR1 and CDR2 from the germline V gene are SGHRS and YFSETQ. The CDR3 loop spans 18 amino acids. Trimming removed 3 bases at V and 0 bases at J, with 20 bases between. The chain's CDR3 is CASSSRGRGPSSTDTQYF. For the CDR3, the DNA is TGCGCCAGCAGCTCTCGCGGACGGGGCCCATCTAGCACAGATACGCAGTATTTT.

The J gene is TRBJ2-5, the V gene TRBV20-1; D is perhaps TRBD2 (5 bases). The germline gives CDR1 DFQATT, CDR2 SNEGSKA (reference sequence). Trimming took 4 bases from V and 3 from J, leaving 15 bases between them. The CDR3 length is 14 residues. The DNA for the CDR3 is TGCAGTGCTACCCGGACGGCGGGCAAAGAGACCCAGTACTTC. It encodes CSATRTAGKETQYF.

This clonotype showed up many times. J is TRBJ2-1 and V is TRBV6-2 or TRBV6-3; tentative D call: TRBD2 (5 bases). V shed 6 bases and J shed 8 bases, with 20 bases lying between them. The CDR3 runs to 15 residues. Germline CDR1 MNHEY, CDR2 SVGEGT. The CDR3 is CASRQRFTYEDEQFF. The CDR3 nucleotides are TGTGCCAGCAGACAGCGGTTCACCTACGAGGATGAGCAGTTCTTC.

This clonotype was found many times. V and J are TRBV3-1 and TRBJ2-7; D call uncertain. The CDR3 length is 12 residues. V dropped 3 bases and J dropped 1 base, with 4 bases sitting between them. The germline gives CDR1 LGHDT, CDR2 YNNKEL (reference sequence). CDR3 sequence reads: CASSHGSYEQYF. The CDR3 DNA reads TGTGCCAGCAGCCACGGATCCTACGAGCAGTACTTC.

The chain recombines TRBV12-5 with TRBJ1-4; possibly TRBD1 for D (5 bases). With 4 bases removed from V and 3 bases from J, the gap between germline ends came to 15 bases. The CDR3 sequence is 16 residues long. The germline V gene encodes CDR1 LGHNT and CDR2 FRNRAP. In DNA, the CDR3 is TGTGCTAGTGGTTCGCCCCCAGGGTTAGCTAATGAAAAACTGTTTTTT. Its protein product is CASGSPPGLANEKLFF.

The V call is TRBV18, the J call TRBJ2-7; the D gene is possibly TRBD2 (5 bases). Deletions cut 3 bases from V and 6 bases from J, with 12 bases between. Germline V CDR1 and CDR2: KGHSH, LQKENI. The CDR3 runs to 13 residues. The DNA of the CDR3 is TGTGCCAGCTCACCGACGAGAGGGTTCGAGCAGTACTTC. Protein product: CASSPTRGFEQYF.

Ten or more counts support this clonotype. This chain links TRBV20-1 with TRBJ2-1; a weak D match, TRBD2 (5 bases). CDR1 DFQATT and CDR2 SNEGSKA come from the germline V gene (reference sequence). V lost 1 base and J lost 11, with 9 bases in between. The CDR3 is 11 amino acids. The CDR3 sequence: CSARADYKQFF. In DNA, the CDR3 is TGCAGTGCTAGAGCTGACTATAAGCAGTTCTTC.

Ten or more counts support this clonotype. V and J are TRBV6-5 and TRBJ2-7, with TRBD1 matching 9 bases. Trimming cost V 5 bases and J 6 bases; bases outside gene matches: 2. The CDR3 spans 12 residues. CDR1 and CDR2 from the germline V gene are MNHEY and SVGAGI. CDR3 loop: CASSRQGVEQYF. CDR3 in DNA: TGTGCCAGCAGTCGACAGGGGGTCGAGCAGTACTTC.

This clonotype was recorded at least ten times. The V call is TRBV5-1, the J call TRBJ2-7, with 7 bases fitting TRBD2. CDR1 and CDR2 (germline): SGHRS, YFSETQ. V was pared by 4 bases and J by 0 bases, with 4 bases of the junction left unmatched. The CDR3 extends over 14 amino acids. This chain's CDR3 is CASSQGGNSYEQYF. CDR3 bases: TGCGCCAGCAGCCAGGGAGGGAACTCCTACGAGCAGTACTTC.

This clonotype was seen only a few times. The chain couples TRBV27 to TRBJ2-3; 8 bases fit TRBD2. CDR1 is MNHEY, CDR2 SMNVEV, per germline (reference sequence). The CDR3 length is 16 residues. With V trimmed by 8 bases and J by 4 bases, 14 bases remained unmatched. CDR3 DNA: TGTGCCAGCCCCGAGCCCAGGACTAGCAGACCAGATACGCAGTATTTT. Amino acid sequence: CASPEPRTSRPDTQYF.